Sequencing of this TCR beta chain was carried out in a study of OX40 agonist ivuxolimab in advanced cancers. Study information: A diagnosis of hepatocellular carcinoma, melanoma, renal cell or head and neck cancer was present in dose-escalation patients. From roughly 23 to 85 years was the age range, with a mean of 60 years, and around 80% were male.

Sequenced by immunoSEQ multiplex PCR; TCRdb stores in-frame clones only, minus some. Of about 50,000 clones listed, just under 95% were seen once; the top ten hold over 20%. The clonotype originates from an adult with an advanced solid tumor such as melanoma, head and neck, liver or kidney cancer. The sequences come from CD4+ or CD8+ T cells sorted from blood, collected in a trial of the OX40 agonist ivuxolimab.

CDR3 protein: CASKVAGAYEQYF. The CDR3 coding sequence is TGTGCCAGCAAAGTCGCGGGGGCCTACGAGCAGTACTTC. This rearrangement joins TRBV28 to TRBJ2-7, with 7 nucleotides matching TRBD2. Germline-derived CDR1 and CDR2 are MDHEN and SYDVKM. V lost 7 bases to trimming and J lost 2 bases; unmatched junction nucleotides: 5. The CDR3 runs 13 residues.